The clone carrying this T cell receptor beta chain was seen once. Profiled with immunoSEQ multiplex PCR; TCRdb holds only in-frame clones, not every one. The sample contains 65,000 to 90,000 clones, around 87% of which appear only once. The data stem from a study of blood T cell repertoires in COVID-19. For the study at large: Acute-phase and convalescent COVID-19 samples originated in the United States, Italy and Spain.

The clonotype originates from a woman between 45 and 65 years old with active or convalescent COVID-19. Sample: peripheral blood.

CDR3 loop: CASSPGQIWGTDTQYF. DNA for the CDR3: TGTGCCAGCTCACCGGGACAGATTTGGGGCACAGATACGCAGTATTTT. This rearrangement joins TRBV18 to TRBJ2-3; 7 nucleotides line up with TRBD1. Unmatched junction bases numbered 7, after V lost 3 bases and J lost 1 base. The CDR3 consists of 16 residues. The germline gives CDR1 KGHSH, CDR2 LQKENI.